Included here is one TCR beta chain sequence, with context. CDR3 length: 17 residues. Germline lookup yields CDR1 SGHDT and CDR2 YYEEEE. The ends lost 2 bases at V and 0 bases at J; junction bases unmatched: 5. This sample was taken from a study of response to subunit inactivated influenza vaccine. TCRdb itself ran the RT-PCR reads through MiXCR, one entry per CDR3 protein. The repertoire holds some 150,000 distinct CDR3 sequences, with about 12% as singletons. These data also featured in a second study, about T cells expressing NK-cell markers. As that report states: Production of TCR beta cDNA relied on 5'RACE template switching with UMIs. The dominant NKG2C+ clonotypes represented about 1.0-7.5% of CD8+ T cells in five or six donors.

The rearrangement links TRBV5-6 to TRBJ2-1; 10 bases fit TRBD2. This TCR came from a man in his fifties or sixties who received an inactivated influenza vaccine. Sequenced here: CD8+ T cells sorted from PBMCs, sampled roughly 12 days after vaccination. Here the CDR3 reads CASSLMLAGASYNEQFF. The CDR3 DNA reads TGTGCCAGCAGCTTAATGCTAGCGGGAGCCTCCTACAATGAGCAGTTCTTC.